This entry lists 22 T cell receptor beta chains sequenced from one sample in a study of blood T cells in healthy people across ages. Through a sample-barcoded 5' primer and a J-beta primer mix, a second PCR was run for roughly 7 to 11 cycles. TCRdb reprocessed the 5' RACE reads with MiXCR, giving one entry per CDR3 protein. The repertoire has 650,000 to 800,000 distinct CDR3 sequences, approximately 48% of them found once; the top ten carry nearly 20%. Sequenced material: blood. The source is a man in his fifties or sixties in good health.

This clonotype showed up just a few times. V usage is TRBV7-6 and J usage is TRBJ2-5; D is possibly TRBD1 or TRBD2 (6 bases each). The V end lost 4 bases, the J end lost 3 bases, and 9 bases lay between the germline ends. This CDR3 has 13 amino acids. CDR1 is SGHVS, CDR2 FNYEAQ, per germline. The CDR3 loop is CASSWGAEETQYF. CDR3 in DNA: TGTGCCAGCAGCTGGGGGGCGGAAGAGACCCAGTACTTC.

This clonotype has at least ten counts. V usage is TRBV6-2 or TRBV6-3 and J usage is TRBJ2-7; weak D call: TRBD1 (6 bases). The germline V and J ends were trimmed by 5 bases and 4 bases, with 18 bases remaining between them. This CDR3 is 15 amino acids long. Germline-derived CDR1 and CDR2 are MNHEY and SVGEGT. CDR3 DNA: TGTGCCAGCAGTCCCACGGGACACCTTTTATACGAGCAGTACTTC. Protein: CASSPTGHLLYEQYF.

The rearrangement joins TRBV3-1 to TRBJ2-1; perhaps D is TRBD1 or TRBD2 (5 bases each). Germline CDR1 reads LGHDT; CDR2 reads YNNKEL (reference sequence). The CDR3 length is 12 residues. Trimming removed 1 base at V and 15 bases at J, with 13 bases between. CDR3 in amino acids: CASSQVSGTPFF. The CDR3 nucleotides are TGTGCCAGCAGCCAAGTTTCCGGGACCCCGTTCTTC.

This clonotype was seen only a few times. The CDR3 nucleotides are TGCAGTGCTAGAGCCGCATCATCGACCCGGCAGTACTTC. It codes for CSARAASSTRQYF. The chain has TRBV20-1 and TRBJ2-7; no clear D. CDR3 length: 13 residues. Per the germline V gene, CDR1 is DFQATT and CDR2 is SNEGSKA (reference sequence). V was trimmed by 1 base and J by 9 bases, leaving 16 bases between them.

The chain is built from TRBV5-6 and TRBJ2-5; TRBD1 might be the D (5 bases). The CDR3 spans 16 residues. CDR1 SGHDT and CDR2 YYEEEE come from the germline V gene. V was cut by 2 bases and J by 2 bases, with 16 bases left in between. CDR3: CASSFYGKKGQETQYF. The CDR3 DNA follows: TGTGCCAGCAGCTTTTATGGGAAGAAGGGGCAAGAGACCCAGTACTTC.

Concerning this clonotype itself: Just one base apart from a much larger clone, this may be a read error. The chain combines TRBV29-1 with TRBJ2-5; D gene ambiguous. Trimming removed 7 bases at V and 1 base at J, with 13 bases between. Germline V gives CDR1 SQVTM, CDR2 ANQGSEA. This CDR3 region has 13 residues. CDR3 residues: CSAARAAQETQYF. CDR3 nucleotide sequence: TGCAGCGCCGCGCGCGCAGCCCAAGAGACCCAGTACTTC.

The DNA of the CDR3 is TGCAGTGCTAGAAGTCTAGCGGGGGGAAAAACCTCTTACAATGAGCAGTTCTTC. This translates into CSARSLAGGKTSYNEQFF. J is TRBJ2-1 and V is TRBV20-1, with 11 bases that match TRBD2. The CDR3 spans 18 residues. The germline V gene has CDR1 DFQATT and CDR2 SNEGSKA (reference sequence). The trim removed 2 bases at V and 4 bases at J, leaving 13 bases unmatched.

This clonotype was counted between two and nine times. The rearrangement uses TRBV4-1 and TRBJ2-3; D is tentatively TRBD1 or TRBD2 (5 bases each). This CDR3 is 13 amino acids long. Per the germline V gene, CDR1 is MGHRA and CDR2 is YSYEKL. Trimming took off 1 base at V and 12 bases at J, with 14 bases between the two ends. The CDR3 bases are TGCGCCAGCAGCCAAGGTCAGGGAGACTCCCAGTATTTT. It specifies CASSQGQGDSQYF.

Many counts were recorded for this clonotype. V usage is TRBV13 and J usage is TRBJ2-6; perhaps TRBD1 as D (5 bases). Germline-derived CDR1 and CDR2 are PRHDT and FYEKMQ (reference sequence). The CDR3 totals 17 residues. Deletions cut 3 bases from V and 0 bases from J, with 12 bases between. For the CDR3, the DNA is TGTGCCAGCAGCTTCACAGGACCCATCTCTGGGGCCAACGTCCTGACTTTC. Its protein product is CASSFTGPISGANVLTF.

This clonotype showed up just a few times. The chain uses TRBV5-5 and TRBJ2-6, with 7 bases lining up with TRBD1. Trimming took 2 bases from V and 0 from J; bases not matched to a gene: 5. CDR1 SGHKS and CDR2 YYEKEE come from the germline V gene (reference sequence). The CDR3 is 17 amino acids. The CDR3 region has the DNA TGTGCCAGCAGCTTCCGGGACAGCATCTCTGGGGCCAACGTCCTGACTTTC. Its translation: CASSFRDSISGANVLTF.

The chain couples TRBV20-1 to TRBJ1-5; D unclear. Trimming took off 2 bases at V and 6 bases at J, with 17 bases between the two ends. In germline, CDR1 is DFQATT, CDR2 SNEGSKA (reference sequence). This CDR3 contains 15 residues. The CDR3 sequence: CSARPLEGLFQPQHF. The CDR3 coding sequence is TGCAGTGCTAGACCCCTGGAAGGGTTATTTCAGCCCCAGCATTTT.

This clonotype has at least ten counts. The CDR3 sequence is CASSPTGTGGLNTEAFF. The DNA for the CDR3 is TGTGCCAGCAGCCCCACCGGGACAGGGGGCTTGAACACTGAAGCTTTCTTT. V usage is TRBV6-1 and J usage is TRBJ1-1; 12 bases line up with TRBD1. This CDR3 contains 17 residues. J lost 0 bases, V lost 6 bases, and 8 bases had no gene match. Germline V gives CDR1 MNHNS, CDR2 SASEGT.

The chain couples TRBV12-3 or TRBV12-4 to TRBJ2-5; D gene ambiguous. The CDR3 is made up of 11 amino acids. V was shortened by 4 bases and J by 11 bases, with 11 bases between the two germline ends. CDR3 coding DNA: TGTGCCAGCAGTTCCCCGGCTGAGCAGTACTTC. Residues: CASSSPAEQYF.

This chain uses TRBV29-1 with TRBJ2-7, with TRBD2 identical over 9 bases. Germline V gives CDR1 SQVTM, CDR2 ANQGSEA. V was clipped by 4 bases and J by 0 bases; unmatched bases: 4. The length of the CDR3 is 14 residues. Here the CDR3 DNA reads TGCAGCGTTGGGGCTAGCGGGGACTCCTACGAGCAGTACTTC. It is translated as CSVGASGDSYEQYF.

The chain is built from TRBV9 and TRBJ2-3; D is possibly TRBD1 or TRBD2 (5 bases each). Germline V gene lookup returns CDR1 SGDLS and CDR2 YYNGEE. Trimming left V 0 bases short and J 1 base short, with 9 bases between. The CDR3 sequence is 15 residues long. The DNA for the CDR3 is TGTGCCAGCAGCGTAGAGGGACGGCGCACAGATACGCAGTATTTT. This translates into CASSVEGRRTDTQYF.

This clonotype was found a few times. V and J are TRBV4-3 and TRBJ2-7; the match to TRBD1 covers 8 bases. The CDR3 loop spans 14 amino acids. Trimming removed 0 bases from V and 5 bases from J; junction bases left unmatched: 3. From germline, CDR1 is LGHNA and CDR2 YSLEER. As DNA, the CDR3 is TGCGCCAGCAGCCAAGAGGACAGGGATAACGAGCAGTACTTC. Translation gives CASSQEDRDNEQYF.

As DNA, the CDR3 is TGCGCCAGCAGCCAAGAGGACACCTTCTATGGCTACACCTTC. Protein sequence: CASSQEDTFYGYTF. The rearrangement uses TRBV4-3 and TRBJ1-2; D is possibly TRBD1 (5 bases). Looked up from germline, CDR1 is LGHNA and CDR2 is YSLEER. The CDR3 contains 14 residues. The V end was cut by 0 bases, the J end by 4 bases, with 9 bases between.

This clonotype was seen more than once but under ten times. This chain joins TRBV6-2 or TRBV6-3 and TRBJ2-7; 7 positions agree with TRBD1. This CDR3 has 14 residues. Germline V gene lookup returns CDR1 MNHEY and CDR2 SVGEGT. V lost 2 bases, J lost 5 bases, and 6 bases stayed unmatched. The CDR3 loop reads CASSYNYRGDEQYF. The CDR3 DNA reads TGTGCCAGCAGTTACAACTACAGGGGCGACGAGCAGTACTTC.

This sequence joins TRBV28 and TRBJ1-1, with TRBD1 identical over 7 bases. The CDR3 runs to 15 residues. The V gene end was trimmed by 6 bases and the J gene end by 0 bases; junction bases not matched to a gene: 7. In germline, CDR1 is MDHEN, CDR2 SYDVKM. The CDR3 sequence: CASSLPGGVNTEAFF. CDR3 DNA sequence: TGTGCCAGCAGCCTACCAGGGGGAGTGAACACTGAAGCTTTCTTT.

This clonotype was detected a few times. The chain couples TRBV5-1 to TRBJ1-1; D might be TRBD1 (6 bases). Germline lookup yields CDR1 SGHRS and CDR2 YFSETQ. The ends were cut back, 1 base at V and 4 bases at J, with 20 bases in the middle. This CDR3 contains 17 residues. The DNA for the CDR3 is TGCGCCAGCAGCTTGCTAGGTATCGGGGGGCAGAGCACTGAAGCTTTCTTT. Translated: CASSLLGIGGQSTEAFF.

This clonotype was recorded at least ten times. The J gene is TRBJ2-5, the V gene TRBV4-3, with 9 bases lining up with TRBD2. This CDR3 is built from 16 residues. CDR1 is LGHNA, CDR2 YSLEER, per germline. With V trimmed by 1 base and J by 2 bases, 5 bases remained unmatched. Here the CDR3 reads CASSQVRGGLQETQYF. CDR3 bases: TGCGCCAGCAGCCAAGTGCGGGGGGGCCTGCAAGAGACCCAGTACTTC.

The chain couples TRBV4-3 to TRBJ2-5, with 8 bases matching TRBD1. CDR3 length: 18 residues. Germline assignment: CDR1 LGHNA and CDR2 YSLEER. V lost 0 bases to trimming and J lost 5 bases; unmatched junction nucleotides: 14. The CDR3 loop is CASSQDGRQGRLKETQYF. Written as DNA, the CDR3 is TGCGCCAGCAGCCAAGATGGGCGACAGGGGCGGTTGAAGGAGACCCAGTACTTC.